The clone carrying this T cell receptor beta chain was counted ten times or more. The antigen remains unidentified. Germline values: CDR1 MDHEN, CDR2 SYDVKM. There are 12 residues in the CDR3. The V end lost 8 bases, the J end lost 2 bases, and 8 bases lay between the germline ends. These data come from a study of beta chain features in type 1 diabetes. Study as a whole: Summed over all samples, the examined sorted cells came to under 110,000,000. Notes on the study in general: For type 1 diabetes patients, VDJ junctions showed fewer insertions and more deletions. TCRB CDR3s were moderately but significantly shorter in Type 1 diabetes patients in all four CD4+ subsets.

What was sequenced were expressed TCRB transcripts, since all of the isolated RNA had been reverse transcribed. The table came from immunoSEQ multiplex PCR; TCRdb's copy has only in-frame clones and leaves some out. Of some 150,000 clones in the sample, approximately 13% were seen once. Based on CD45RO/CCR7/CD25/CD127/CD95/CD27, CD4+ regulatory, stem cell-like memory, naive and central memory cells were sorted. Sequenced material: central memory CD4+ T cells from blood. The chain couples TRBV28 to TRBJ2-3; D call uncertain. This TCR derives from a man aged 18 to 30 with type 1 diabetes. The CDR3 DNA follows: TGTGCCAGCCGGCAGCTCACAGATACGCAGTATTTT. Translated, it gives CASRQLTDTQYF.